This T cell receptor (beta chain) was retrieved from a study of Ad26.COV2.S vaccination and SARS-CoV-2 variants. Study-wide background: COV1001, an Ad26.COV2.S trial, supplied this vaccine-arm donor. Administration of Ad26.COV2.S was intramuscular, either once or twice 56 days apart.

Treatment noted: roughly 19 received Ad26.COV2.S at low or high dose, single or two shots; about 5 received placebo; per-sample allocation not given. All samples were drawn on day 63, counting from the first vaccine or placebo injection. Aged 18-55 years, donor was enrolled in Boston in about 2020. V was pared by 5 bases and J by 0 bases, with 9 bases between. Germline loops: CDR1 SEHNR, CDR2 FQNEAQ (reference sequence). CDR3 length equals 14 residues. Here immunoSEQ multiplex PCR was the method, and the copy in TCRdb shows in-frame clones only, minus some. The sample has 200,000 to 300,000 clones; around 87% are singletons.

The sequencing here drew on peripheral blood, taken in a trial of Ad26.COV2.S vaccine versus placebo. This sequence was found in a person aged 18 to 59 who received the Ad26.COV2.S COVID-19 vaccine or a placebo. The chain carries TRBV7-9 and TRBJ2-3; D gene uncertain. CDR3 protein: CASSQSSSTDTQYF. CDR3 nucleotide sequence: TGTGCCAGCAGCCAGTCCTCTAGCACAGATACGCAGTATTTT.